This paragraph covers one T cell receptor beta chain sequence. These data belong to a study of T cells after somatic rescue of genetic block. Assay used: immunoSEQ multiplex PCR; TCRdb lists only in-frame clones, some missing. The sample has tens of thousands of clones, roughly 90% seen once. This CDR3 spans 16 amino acids. V shed 0 bases and J shed 1 base, with 13 bases lying between them. Per germline, CDR1 MNHEY and CDR2 SVGAGI. The rearrangement links TRBV6-5 to TRBJ2-7; possibly TRBD1 or TRBD2 for D (5 bases each). Sequencing was carried out using peripheral blood mononuclear cells (PBMCs). This TCR came from a man aged 30-40 years. The CDR3 sequence is CASSYSPYGASYEQYF. The CDR3, as DNA: TGTGCCAGCAGTTACTCTCCCTACGGGGCATCCTACGAGCAGTACTTC.